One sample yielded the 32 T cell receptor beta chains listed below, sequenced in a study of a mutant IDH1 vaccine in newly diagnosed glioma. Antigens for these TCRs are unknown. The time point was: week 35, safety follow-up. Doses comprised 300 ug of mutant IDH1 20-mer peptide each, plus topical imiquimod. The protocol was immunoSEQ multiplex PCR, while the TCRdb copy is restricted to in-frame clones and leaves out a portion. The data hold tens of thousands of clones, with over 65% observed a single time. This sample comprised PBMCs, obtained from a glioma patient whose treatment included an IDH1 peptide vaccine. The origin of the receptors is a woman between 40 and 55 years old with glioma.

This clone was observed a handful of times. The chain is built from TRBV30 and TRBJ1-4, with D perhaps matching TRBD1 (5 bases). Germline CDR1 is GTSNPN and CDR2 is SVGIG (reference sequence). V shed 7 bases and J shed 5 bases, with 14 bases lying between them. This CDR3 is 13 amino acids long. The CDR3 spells CAFSRRTNEKLFF. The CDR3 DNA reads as TGTGCCTTCAGTAGGCGGACAAATGAAAAACTGTTTTTT.

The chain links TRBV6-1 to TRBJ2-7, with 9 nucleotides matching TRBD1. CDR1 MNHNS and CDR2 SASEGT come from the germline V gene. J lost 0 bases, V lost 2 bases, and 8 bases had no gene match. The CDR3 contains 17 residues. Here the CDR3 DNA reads TGTGCCAGCAGTGAACTCCCTAGGACAGGGGACTCCTACGAGCAGTACTTC. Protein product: CASSELPRTGDSYEQYF.

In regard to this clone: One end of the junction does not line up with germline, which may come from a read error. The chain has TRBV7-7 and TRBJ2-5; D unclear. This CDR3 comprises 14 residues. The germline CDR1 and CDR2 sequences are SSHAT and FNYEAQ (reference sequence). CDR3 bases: TGTGCTAGCAGCTTAGGAGCCGTGAGGGAGACCCAGTACTTC. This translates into CASSLGAVRETQYF.

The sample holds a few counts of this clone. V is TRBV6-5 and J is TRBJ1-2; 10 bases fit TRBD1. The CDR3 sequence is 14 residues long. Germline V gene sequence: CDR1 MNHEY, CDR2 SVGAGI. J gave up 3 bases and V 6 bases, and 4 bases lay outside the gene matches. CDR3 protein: CASRRGQGDYGYTF. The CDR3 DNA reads TGTGCCAGCAGGAGAGGACAGGGGGACTATGGCTACACCTTC.

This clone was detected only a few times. The chain's CDR3 is CASRETGNSPLHF. DNA of the CDR3: TGCGCCAGCAGAGAGACAGGGAATTCACCCCTCCACTTT. The rearrangement uses TRBV5-1 and TRBJ1-6, with 7 positions matching TRBD1. The V and J ends lost 5 bases and 7 bases, in that order; junction bases with no gene match: 3. This CDR3 comprises 13 residues. The germline CDR1 and CDR2 sequences are SGHRS and YFSETQ.

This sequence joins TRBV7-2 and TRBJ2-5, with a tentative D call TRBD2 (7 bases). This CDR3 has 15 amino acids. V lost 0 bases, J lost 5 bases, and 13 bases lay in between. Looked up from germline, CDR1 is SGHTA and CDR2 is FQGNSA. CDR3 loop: CASSLAGRGPETQYF. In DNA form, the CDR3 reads TGTGCCAGCAGCTTAGCGGGGCGGGGGCCCGAGACCCAGTACTTC.

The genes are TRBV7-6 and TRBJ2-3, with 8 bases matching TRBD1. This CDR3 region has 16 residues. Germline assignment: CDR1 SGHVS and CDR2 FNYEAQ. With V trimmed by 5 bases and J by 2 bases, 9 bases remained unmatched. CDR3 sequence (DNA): TGTGCCAGCAGCCGCTCCGGACAGGGTGCCACAGATACGCAGTATTTT. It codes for CASSRSGQGATDTQYF.

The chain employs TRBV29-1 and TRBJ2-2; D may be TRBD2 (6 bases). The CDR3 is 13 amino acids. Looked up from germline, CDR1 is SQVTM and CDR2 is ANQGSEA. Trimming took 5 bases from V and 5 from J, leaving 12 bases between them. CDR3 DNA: TGCAGCGTTAGGAGGGATGTAACCGGGGAGCTGTTTTTT. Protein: CSVRRDVTGELFF.

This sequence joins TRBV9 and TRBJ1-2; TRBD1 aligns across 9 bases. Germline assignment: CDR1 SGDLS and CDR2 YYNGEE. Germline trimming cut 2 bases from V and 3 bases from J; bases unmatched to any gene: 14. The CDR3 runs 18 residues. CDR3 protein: CASSVSGTGRVGHYGYTF. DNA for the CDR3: TGTGCCAGCAGCGTTTCCGGGACAGGGAGGGTAGGTCACTATGGCTACACCTTC.

The CDR3 region has the DNA TGCGCCAGCAGCTTGGCGGGGACAGGCGGAACCTACGAGCAGTACTTC. It translates to CASSLAGTGGTYEQYF. This sequence joins TRBV5-1 and TRBJ2-7, with 8 bases matching TRBD1. V dropped 0 bases and J dropped 2; count of bases not matched to a gene: 7. Looked up from germline, CDR1 is SGHRS and CDR2 is YFSETQ. This CDR3 region has 16 residues. The whole variable domain, remainder taken from reference TRBV5-1 and TRBJ2-7, is KAGVTQTPRYLIKTRGQQVTLSCSPISGHRSVSWYQQTPGQGLQFLFEYFSETQRNKGNFPGRFSGRQFSNSRSEMNVSTLELGDSALYLCASSLAGTGGTYEQYFGPGTRLTVT.

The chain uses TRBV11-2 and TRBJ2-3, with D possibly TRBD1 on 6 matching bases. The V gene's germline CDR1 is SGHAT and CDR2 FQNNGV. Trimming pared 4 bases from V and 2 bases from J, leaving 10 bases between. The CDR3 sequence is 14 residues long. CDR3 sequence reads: CASSYRGFTDTQYF. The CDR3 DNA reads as TGTGCCAGCAGCTATAGGGGGTTCACAGATACGCAGTATTTT.

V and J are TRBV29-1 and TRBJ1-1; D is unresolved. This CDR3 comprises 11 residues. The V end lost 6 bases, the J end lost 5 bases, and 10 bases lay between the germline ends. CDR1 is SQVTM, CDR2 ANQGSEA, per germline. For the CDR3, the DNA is TGCAGCGTCCAAGGAGGAACTGAAGCTTTCTTT. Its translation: CSVQGGTEAFF.

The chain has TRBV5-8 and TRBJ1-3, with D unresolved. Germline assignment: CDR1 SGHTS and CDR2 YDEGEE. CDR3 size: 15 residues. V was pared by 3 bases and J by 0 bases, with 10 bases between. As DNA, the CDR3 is TGTGCCAGCAGCTCAGGACTGAACTCTGGAAACACCATATATTTT. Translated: CASSSGLNSGNTIYF.

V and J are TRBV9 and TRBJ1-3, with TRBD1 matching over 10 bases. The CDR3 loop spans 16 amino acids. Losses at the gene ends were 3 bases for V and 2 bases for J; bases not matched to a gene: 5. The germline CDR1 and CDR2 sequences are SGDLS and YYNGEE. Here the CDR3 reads CASSGGQGGAGNTIYF. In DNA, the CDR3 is TGTGCCAGCAGCGGAGGACAGGGGGGGGCTGGAAACACCATATATTTT. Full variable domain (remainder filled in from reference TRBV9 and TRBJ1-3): DSGVTQTPKHLITATGQRVTLRCSPRSGDLSVYWYQQSLDQGLQFLIQYYNGEERAKGNILERFSAQQFPDLHSELNLSSLELGDSALYFCASSGGQGGAGNTIYFGEGSWLTVV.

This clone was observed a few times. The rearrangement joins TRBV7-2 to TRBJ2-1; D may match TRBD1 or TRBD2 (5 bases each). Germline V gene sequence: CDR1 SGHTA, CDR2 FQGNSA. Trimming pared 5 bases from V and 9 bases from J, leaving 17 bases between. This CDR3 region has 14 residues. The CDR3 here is CASSLRTYGAEQFF. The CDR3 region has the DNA TGTGCCAGCAGCCTCAGGACTTACGGGGCTGAGCAGTTCTTC.

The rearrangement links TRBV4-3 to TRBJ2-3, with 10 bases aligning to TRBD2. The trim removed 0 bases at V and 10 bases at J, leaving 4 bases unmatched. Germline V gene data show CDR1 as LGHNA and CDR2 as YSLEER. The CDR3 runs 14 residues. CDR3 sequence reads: CASSQDLAGVAQYF. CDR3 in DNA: TGCGCCAGCAGCCAAGATCTAGCGGGGGTAGCGCAGTATTTT.

In DNA, the CDR3 is TGTGCCAGCAGTGACGCGACGCCGGGGGGGGCCGGAGATACGCAGTATTTT. The encoded protein is CASSDATPGGAGDTQYF. J is TRBJ2-3 and V is TRBV6-4, with 8 bases matching TRBD2. The CDR3 runs to 17 residues. CDR1 and CDR2 (germline): MRHNA, SNTAGT. The V segment lost 2 bases and the J segment 5 bases; nucleotides outside the gene matches: 12.

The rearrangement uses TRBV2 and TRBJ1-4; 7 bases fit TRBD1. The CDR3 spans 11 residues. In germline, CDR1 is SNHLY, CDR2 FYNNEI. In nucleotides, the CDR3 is TGTTCCGGACAGGAGAATGAAAAACTGTTTTTT. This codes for CSGQENEKLFF.

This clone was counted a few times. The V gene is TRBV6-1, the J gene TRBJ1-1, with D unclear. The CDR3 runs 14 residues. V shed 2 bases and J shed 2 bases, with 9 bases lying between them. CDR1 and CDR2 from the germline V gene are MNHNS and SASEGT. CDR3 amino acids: CASSEYQANTEAFF. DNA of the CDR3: TGTGCCAGCAGTGAATACCAGGCTAACACTGAAGCTTTCTTT.

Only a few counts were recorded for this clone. The chain's CDR3 is CASRLDTWDYGYTF. The DNA of the CDR3 is TGTGCCAGCAGGCTGGACACGTGGGACTATGGCTACACCTTC. This chain uses TRBV2 with TRBJ1-2; TRBD1 might be the D (5 bases). V lost 6 bases and J lost 3, with 14 bases in between. The V gene's germline CDR1 is SNHLY and CDR2 FYNNEI. The CDR3 is 14 residues long.

The CDR3 region is CASTEETLTSGSNTDTQYF. The CDR3 nucleotides read TGTGCCAGCACCGAAGAGACCCTGACTAGCGGAAGCAACACAGATACGCAGTATTTT. The chain recombines TRBV21-1 with TRBJ2-3; the table's D call, TRBD2, was not checked against the DNA. TRBV21-1 is shown as a pseudogene. The CDR3 is 19 residues long.

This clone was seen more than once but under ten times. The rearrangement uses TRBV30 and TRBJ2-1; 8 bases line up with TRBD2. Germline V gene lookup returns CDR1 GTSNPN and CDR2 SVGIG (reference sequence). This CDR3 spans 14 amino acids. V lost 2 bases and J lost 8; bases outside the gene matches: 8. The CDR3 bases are TGTGCCTGGAGTCGCAGCGGGGGCAATGATGAGCAGTTCTTC. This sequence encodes CAWSRSGGNDEQFF.

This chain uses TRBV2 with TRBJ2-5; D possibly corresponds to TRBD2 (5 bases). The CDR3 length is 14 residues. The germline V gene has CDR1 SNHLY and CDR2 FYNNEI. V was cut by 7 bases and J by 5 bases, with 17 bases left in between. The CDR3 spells CASKIDGVRETQYF. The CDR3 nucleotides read TGTGCCAGCAAGATTGACGGGGTCCGGGAGACCCAGTACTTC.

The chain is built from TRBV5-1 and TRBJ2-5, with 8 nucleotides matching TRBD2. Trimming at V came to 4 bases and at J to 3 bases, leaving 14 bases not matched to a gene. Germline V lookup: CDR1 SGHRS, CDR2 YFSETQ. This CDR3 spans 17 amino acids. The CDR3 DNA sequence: TGCGCCAGCAGCCTCATCCCGGGACTAGAGCTGAAAGAGACCCAGTACTTC. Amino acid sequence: CASSLIPGLELKETQYF.

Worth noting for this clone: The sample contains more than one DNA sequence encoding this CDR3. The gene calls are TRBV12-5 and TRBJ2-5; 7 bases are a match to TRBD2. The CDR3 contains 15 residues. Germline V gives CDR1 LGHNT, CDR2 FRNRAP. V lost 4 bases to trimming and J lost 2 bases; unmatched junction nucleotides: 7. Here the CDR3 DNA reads TGTGCTAGTGGTTACTACTTCGGGGGGCAAGAGACCCAGTACTTC. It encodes CASGYYFGGQETQYF. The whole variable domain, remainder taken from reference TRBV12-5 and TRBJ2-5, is DARVTQTPRHKVTEMGQEVTMRCQPILGHNTVFWYRQTMMQGLELLAYFRNRAPLDDSGMPKDRFSAEMPDATLATLKIQPSEPRDSAVYFCASGYYFGGQETQYFGPGTRLLVL.

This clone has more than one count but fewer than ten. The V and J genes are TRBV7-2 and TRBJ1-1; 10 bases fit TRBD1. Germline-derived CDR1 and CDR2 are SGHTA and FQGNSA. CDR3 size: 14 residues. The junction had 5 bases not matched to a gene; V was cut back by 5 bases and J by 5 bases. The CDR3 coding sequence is TGTGCCAGCAGCGACAGGGGGCTAGGAACTGAAGCTTTCTTT. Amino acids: CASSDRGLGTEAFF.

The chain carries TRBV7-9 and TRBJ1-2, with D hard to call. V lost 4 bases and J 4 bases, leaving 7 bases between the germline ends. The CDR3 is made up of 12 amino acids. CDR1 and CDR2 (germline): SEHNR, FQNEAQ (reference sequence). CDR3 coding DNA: TGTGCCAGCAGCTACGACGCCTATGGCTACACCTTC. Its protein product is CASSYDAYGYTF.

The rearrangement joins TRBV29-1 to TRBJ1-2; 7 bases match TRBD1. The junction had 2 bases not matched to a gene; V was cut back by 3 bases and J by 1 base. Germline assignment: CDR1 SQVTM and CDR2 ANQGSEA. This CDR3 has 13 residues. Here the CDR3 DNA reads TGCAGCGTTGACCAGGGGGGTAACTATGGCTACACCTTC. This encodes CSVDQGGNYGYTF.

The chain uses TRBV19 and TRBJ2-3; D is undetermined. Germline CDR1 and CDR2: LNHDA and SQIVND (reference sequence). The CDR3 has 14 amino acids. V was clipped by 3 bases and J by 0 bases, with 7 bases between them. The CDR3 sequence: CASSMGFSTDTQYF. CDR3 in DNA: TGTGCCAGTAGTATGGGGTTTAGCACAGATACGCAGTATTTT.

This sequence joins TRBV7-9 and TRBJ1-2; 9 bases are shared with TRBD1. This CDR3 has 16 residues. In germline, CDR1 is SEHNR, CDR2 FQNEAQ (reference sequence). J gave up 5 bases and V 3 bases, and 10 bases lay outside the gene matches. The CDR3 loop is CASSFAGQGSWYGYTF. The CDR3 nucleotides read TGTGCCAGCAGCTTCGCGGGACAGGGCTCTTGGTATGGCTACACCTTC.

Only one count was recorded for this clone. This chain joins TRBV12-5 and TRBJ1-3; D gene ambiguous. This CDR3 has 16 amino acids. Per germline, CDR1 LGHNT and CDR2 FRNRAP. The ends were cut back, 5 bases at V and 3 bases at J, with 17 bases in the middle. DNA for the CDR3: TGTGCTAGTGGTCCCACGAAGGGATCCTTTGGAAACACCATATATTTT. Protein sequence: CASGPTKGSFGNTIYF.

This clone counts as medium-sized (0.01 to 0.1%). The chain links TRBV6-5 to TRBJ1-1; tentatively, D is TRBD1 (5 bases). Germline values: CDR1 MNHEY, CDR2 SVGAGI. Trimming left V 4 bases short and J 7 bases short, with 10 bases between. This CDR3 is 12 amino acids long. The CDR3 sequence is CASSFLTGEAFF. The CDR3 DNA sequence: TGTGCCAGCAGTTTTTTAACAGGTGAAGCTTTCTTT.